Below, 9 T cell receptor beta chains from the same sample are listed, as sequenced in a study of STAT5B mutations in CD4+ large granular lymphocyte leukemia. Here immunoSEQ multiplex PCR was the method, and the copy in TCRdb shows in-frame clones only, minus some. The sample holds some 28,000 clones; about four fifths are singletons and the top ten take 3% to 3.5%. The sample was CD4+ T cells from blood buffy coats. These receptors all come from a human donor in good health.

CDR3 sequence reads: CASGRERGTDTQYF. In DNA, the CDR3 is TGTGCCAGCGGACGGGAGCGGGGCACAGATACGCAGTATTTT. This chain uses TRBV7-9 with TRBJ2-3; possible D gene TRBD2, 6 bases. The V gene's germline CDR1 is SEHNR and CDR2 FQNEAQ (reference sequence). V was pared by 8 bases and J by 1 base, with 13 bases between. This CDR3 comprises 14 residues.

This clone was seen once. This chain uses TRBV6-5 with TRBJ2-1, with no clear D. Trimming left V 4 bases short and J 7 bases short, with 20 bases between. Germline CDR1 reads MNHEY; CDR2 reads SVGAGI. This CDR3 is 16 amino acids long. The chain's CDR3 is CASSLLRSHGWNEQFF. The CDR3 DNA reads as TGTGCCAGCAGTTTACTACGAAGTCACGGGTGGAATGAGCAGTTCTTC.

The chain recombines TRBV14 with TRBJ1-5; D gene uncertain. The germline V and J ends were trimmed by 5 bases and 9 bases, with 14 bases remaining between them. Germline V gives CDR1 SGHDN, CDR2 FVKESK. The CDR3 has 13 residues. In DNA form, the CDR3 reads TGTGCCAGCAGCTTTAAGCCTGGAGGGCCCCAGCATTTT. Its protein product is CASSFKPGGPQHF.

CDR3 DNA: TGTGCCAGCAGCTTGTCGTTATTCTCCTACGAGCAGTACTTC. It encodes CASSLSLFSYEQYF. This chain links TRBV7-2 with TRBJ2-7; D is ambiguous. Trimming shortened V by 3 bases and J by 0 bases, and 9 bases separated the two germline ends. The CDR3 runs to 14 residues. Per germline, CDR1 SGHTA and CDR2 FQGNSA.

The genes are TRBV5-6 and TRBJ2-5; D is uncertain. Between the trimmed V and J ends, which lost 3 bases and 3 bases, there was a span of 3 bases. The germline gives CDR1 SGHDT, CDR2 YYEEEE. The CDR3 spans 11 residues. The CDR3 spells CASSWEETQYF. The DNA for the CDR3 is TGTGCCAGCAGCTGGGAAGAGACCCAGTACTTC.

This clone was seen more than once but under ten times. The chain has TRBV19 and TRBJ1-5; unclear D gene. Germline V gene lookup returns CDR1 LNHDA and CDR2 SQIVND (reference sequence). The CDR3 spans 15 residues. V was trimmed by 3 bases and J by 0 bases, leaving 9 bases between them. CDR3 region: CASSIPTSSNQPQHF. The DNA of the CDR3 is TGTGCCAGTAGTATCCCGACCTCTAGCAATCAGCCCCAGCATTTT.

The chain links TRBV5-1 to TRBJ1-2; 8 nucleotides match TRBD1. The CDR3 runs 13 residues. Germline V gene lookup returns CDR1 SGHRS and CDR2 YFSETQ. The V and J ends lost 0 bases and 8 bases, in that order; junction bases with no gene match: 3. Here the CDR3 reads CASSLEQGGGYTF. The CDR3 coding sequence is TGCGCCAGCAGCTTGGAACAGGGGGGGGGCTACACCTTC.

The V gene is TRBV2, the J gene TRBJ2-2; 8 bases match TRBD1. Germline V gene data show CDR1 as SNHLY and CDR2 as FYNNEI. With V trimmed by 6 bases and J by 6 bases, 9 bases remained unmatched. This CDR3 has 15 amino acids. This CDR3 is CASSAGTGASGELFF. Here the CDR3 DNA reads TGTGCCAGCAGCGCCGGGACAGGCGCATCCGGGGAGCTGTTTTTT.

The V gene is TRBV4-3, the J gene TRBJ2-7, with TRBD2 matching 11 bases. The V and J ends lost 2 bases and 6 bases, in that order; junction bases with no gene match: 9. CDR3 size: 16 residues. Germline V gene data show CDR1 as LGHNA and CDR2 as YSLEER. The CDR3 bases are TGCGCCAGCAGCCAAAAAATAGCGGGAGGGCTTGGCGAGCAGTACTTC. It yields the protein CASSQKIAGGLGEQYF.